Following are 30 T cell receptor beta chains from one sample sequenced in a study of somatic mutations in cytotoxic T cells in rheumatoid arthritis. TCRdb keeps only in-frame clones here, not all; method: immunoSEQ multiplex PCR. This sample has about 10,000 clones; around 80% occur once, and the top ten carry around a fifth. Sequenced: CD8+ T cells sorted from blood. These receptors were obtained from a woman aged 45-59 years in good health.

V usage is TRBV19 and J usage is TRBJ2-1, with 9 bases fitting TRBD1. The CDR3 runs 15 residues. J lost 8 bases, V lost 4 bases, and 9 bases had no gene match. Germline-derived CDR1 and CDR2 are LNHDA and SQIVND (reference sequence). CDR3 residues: CASSTGTGYFDEQFF. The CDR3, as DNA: TGTGCCAGTAGTACTGGGACAGGGTACTTCGATGAGCAGTTCTTC.

CDR3 sequence (DNA): TGTGCCAGCGGGATGACAGGGGACAATGAGCAGTTCTTC. It specifies CASGMTGDNEQFF. The chain couples TRBV6-5 to TRBJ2-1, with 8 positions matching TRBD1. Trimming at V came to 8 bases and at J to 5 bases, leaving 5 bases not matched to a gene. The CDR3 is made up of 13 amino acids. CDR1 MNHEY and CDR2 SVGAGI come from the germline V gene.

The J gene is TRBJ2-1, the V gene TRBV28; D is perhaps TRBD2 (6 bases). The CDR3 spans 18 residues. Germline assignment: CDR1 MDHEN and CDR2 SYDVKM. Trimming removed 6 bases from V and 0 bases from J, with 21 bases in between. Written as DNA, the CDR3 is TGTGCCAGCAGCGCTCTTTTAATAGCGGAGAGCTCCTACAATGAGCAGTTCTTC. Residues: CASSALLIAESSYNEQFF.

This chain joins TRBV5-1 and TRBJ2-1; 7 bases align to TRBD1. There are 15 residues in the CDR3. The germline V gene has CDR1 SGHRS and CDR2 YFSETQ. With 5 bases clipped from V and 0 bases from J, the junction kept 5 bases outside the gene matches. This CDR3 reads CASSPDRSSYNEQFF. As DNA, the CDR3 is TGCGCCAGCAGTCCGGACAGGAGCTCCTACAATGAGCAGTTCTTC. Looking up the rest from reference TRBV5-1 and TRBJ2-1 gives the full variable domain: KAGVTQTPRYLIKTRGQQVTLSCSPISGHRSVSWYQQTPGQGLQFLFEYFSETQRNKGNFPGRFSGRQFSNSRSEMNVSTLELGDSALYLCASSPDRSSYNEQFFGPGTRLTVL.

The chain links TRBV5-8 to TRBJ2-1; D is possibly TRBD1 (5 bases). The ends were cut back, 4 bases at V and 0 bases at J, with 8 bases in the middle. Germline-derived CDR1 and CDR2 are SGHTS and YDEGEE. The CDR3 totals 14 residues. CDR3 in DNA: TGTGCCAGCAGCCAGGGCACCTCCTACAATGAGCAGTTCTTC. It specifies CASSQGTSYNEQFF.

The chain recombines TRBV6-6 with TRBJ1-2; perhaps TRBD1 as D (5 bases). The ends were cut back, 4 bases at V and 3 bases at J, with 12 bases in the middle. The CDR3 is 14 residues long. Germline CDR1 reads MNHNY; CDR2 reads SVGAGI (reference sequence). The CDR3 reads CASSSLTGDYGYTF. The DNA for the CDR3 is TGTGCCAGCAGTTCACTAACAGGAGACTATGGCTACACCTTC.

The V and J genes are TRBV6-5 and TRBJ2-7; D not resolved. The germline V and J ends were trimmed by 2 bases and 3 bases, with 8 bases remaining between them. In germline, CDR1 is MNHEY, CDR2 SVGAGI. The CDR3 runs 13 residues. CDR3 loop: CASSYNSRYEQYF. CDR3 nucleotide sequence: TGTGCCAGCAGTTACAACTCTCGCTACGAGCAGTACTTC.

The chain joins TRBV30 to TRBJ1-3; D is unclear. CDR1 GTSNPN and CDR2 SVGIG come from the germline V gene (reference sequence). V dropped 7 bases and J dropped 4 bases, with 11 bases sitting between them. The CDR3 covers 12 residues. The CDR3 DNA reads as TGTGCCTCCACTACGGAAGGAAACACCATATATTTT. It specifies CASTTEGNTIYF. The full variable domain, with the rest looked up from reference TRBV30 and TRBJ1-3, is SQTIHQWPATLVQPVGSPLSLECTVEGTSNPNLYWYRQAAGRGLQLLFYSVGIGQISSEVPQNLSASRPQDRQFILSSKKLLLSDSGFYLCASTTEGNTIYFGEGSWLTVV.

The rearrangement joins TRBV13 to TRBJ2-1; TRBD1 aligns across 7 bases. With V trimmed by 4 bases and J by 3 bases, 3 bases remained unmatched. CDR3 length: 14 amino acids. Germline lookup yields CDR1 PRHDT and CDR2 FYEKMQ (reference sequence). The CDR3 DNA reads TGTGCCAGCAGCTCTTCAGGGGGCTACAATGAGCAGTTCTTC. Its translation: CASSSSGGYNEQFF.

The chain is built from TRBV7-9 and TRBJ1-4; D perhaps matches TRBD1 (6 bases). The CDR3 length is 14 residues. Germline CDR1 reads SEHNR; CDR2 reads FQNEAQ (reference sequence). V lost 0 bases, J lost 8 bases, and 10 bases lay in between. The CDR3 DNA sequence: TGTGCCAGCAGCTTAGCTAACAGGGTGGAAAAACTGTTTTTT. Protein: CASSLANRVEKLFF.

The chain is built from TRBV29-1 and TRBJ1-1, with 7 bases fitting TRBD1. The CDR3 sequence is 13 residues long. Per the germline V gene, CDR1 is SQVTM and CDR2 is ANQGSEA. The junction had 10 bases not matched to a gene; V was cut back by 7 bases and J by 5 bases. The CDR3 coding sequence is TGCAGCGCTAAGGACAGGCACGGGACTGAAGCTTTCTTT. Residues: CSAKDRHGTEAFF.

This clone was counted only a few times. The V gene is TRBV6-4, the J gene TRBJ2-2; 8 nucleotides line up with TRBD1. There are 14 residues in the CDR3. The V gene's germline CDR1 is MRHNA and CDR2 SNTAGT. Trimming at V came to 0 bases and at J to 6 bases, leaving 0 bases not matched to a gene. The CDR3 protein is CASSDSQGAGELFF. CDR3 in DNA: TGTGCCAGCAGTGACTCACAGGGGGCCGGGGAGCTGTTTTTT.

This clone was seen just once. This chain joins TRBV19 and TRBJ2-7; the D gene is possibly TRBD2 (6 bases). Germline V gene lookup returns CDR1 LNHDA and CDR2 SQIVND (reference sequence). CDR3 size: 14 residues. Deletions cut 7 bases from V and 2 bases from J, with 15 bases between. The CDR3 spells CASKEVWGAYEQYF. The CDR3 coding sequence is TGTGCCAGTAAGGAGGTTTGGGGGGCCTACGAGCAGTACTTC.

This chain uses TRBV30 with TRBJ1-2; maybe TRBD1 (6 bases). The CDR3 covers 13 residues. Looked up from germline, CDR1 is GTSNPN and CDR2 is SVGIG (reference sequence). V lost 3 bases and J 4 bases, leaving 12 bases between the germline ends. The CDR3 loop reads CAWRAGTIYGYTF. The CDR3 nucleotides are TGTGCCTGGAGGGCCGGGACAATCTATGGCTACACCTTC.

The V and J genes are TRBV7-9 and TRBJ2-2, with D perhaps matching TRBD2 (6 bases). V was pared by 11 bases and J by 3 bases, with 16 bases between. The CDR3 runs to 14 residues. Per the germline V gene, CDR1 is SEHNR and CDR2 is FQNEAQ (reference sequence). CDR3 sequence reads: CAGPRGGDTGELFF. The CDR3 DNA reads TGTGCCGGCCCACGGGGCGGGGACACCGGGGAGCTGTTTTTT.

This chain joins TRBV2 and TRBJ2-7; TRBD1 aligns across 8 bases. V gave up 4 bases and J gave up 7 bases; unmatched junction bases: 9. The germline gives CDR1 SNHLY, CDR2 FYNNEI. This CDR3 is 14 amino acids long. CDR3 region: CASSVDRGEWEQYF. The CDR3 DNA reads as TGTGCCAGCAGTGTTGACAGGGGCGAATGGGAGCAGTACTTC.

The CDR3, as DNA: TGCGCCAGCAGCCAAGATCTTGACGGGAGGGCCTCATCTGAGCAGTTCTTC. This translates into CASSQDLDGRASSEQFF. The gene calls are TRBV4-3 and TRBJ2-1, with 8 positions matching TRBD2. Germline lookup yields CDR1 LGHNA and CDR2 YSLEER. J lost 9 bases, V lost 0 bases, and 13 bases had no gene match. The CDR3 consists of 17 residues.

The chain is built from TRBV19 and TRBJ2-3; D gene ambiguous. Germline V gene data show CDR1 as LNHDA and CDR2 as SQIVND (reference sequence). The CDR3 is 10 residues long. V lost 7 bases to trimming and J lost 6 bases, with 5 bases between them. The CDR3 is CASTGDTQYF. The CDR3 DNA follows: TGTGCCAGTACCGGGGATACGCAGTATTTT.

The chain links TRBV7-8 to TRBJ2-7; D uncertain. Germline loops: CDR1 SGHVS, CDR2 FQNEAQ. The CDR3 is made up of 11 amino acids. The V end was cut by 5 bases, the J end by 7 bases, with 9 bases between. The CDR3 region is CASSPQMEQYF. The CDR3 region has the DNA TGTGCCAGCAGCCCCCAGATGGAGCAGTACTTC.

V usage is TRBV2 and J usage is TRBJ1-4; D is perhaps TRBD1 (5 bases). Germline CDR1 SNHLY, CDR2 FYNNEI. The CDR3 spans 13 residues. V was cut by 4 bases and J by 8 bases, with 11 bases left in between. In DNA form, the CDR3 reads TGTGCCAGCAGTGCCGGGGGAAGCGAAAAACTGTTTTTT. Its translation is CASSAGGSEKLFF.

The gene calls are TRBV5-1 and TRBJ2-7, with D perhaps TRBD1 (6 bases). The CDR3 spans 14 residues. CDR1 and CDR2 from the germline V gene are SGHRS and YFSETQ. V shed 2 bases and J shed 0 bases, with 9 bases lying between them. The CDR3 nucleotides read TGCGCCAGCAGCTTACACAGGGACTCCTACGAGCAGTACTTC. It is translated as CASSLHRDSYEQYF. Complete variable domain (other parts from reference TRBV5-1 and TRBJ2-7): KAGVTQTPRYLIKTRGQQVTLSCSPISGHRSVSWYQQTPGQGLQFLFEYFSETQRNKGNFPGRFSGRQFSNSRSEMNVSTLELGDSALYLCASSLHRDSYEQYFGPGTRLTVT.

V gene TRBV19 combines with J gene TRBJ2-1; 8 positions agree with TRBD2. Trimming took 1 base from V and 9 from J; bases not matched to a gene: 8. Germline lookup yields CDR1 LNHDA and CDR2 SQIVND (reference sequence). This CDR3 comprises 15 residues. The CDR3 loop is CASSIVAGPPSEQFF. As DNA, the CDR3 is TGTGCCAGTAGTATAGTAGCGGGGCCCCCCAGTGAGCAGTTCTTC. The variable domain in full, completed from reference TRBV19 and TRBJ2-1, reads DGGITQSPKYLFRKEGQNVTLSCEQNLNHDAMYWYRQDPGQGLRLIYYSQIVNDFQKGDIAEGYSVSREKKESFPLTVTSAQKNPTAFYLCASSIVAGPPSEQFFGPGTRLTVL.

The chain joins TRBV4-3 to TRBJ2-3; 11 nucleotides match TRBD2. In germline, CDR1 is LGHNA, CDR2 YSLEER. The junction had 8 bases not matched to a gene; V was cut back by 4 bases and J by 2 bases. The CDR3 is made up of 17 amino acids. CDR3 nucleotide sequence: TGCGCCAGCAGCCCAGATATAGCGGGGGGGGACACAGATACGCAGTATTTT. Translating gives CASSPDIAGGDTDTQYF.

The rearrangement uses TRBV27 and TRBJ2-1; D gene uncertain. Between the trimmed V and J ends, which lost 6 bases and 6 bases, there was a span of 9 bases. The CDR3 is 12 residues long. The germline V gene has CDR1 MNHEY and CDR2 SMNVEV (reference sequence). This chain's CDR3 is CASRHPLNEQFF. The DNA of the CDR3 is TGTGCCAGCAGACACCCTCTCAATGAGCAGTTCTTC.

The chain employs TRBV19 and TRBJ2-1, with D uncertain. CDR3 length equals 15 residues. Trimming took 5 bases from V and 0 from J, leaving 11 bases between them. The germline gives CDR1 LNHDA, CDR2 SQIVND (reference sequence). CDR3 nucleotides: TGTGCCAGTAGTGAGTACCCAAGCTCCTACAATGAGCAGTTCTTC. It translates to CASSEYPSSYNEQFF.

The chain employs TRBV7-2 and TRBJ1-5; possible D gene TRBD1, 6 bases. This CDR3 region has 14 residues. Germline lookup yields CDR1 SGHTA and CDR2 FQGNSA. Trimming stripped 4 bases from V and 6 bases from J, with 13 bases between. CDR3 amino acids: CASSSKGGIQPQHF. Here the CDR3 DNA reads TGTGCCAGCAGCTCCAAAGGGGGAATTCAGCCCCAGCATTTT. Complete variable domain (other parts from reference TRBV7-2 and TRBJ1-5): GAGVSQSPSNKVTEKGKDVELRCDPISGHTALYWYRQSLGQGLEFLIYFQGNSAPDKSGLPSDRFSAERTGGSVSTLTIQRTQQEDSAVYLCASSSKGGIQPQHFGDGTRLSIL.

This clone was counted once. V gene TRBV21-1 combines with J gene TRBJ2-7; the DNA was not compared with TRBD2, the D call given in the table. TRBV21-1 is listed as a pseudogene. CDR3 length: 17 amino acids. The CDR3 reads CAIFKRPIAGGSYEQYF. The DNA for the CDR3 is TGTGCCATTTTCAAAAGACCCATAGCGGGAGGTTCCTACGAGCAGTACTTC.

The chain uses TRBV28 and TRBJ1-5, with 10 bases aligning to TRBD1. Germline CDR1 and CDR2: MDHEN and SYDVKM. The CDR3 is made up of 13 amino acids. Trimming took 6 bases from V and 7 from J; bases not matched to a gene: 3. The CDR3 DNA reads TGTGCCAGCAGGGGACAGGGGAACCAGCCCCAGCATTTT. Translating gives CASRGQGNQPQHF.

This CDR3 is CASSRDSVREQYF. CDR3 nucleotide sequence: TGTGCCAGCAGCCGGGACTCCGTTCGCGAGCAGTACTTC. This sequence joins TRBV28 and TRBJ2-7; TRBD2 might be the D (6 bases). This CDR3 has 13 residues. Trimming removed 6 bases at V and 6 bases at J, with 15 bases between. Germline CDR1 is MDHEN and CDR2 is SYDVKM.

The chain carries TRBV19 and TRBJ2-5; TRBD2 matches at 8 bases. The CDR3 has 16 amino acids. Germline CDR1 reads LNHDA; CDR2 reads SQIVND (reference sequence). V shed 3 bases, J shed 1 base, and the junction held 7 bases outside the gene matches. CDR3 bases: TGTGCCAGTAGTATTCAAAGCGGGGGCCTCCAAGAGACCCAGTACTTC. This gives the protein CASSIQSGGLQETQYF. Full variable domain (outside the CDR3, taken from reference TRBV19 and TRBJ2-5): DGGITQSPKYLFRKEGQNVTLSCEQNLNHDAMYWYRQDPGQGLRLIYYSQIVNDFQKGDIAEGYSVSREKKESFPLTVTSAQKNPTAFYLCASSIQSGGLQETQYFGPGTRLLVL.